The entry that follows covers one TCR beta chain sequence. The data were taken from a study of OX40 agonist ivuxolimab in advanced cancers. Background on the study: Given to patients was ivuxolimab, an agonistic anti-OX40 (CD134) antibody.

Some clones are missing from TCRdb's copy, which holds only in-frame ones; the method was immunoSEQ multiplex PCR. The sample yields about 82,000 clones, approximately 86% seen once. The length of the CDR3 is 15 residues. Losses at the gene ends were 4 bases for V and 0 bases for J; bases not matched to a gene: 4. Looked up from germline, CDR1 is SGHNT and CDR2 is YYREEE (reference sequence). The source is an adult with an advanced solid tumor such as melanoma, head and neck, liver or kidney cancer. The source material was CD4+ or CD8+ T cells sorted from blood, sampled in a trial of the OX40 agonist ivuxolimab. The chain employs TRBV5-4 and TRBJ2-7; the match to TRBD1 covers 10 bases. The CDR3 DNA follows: TGTGCCAGCAGCGGGACAGGGGAACGCTCCTACGAGCAGTACTTC. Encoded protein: CASSGTGERSYEQYF.